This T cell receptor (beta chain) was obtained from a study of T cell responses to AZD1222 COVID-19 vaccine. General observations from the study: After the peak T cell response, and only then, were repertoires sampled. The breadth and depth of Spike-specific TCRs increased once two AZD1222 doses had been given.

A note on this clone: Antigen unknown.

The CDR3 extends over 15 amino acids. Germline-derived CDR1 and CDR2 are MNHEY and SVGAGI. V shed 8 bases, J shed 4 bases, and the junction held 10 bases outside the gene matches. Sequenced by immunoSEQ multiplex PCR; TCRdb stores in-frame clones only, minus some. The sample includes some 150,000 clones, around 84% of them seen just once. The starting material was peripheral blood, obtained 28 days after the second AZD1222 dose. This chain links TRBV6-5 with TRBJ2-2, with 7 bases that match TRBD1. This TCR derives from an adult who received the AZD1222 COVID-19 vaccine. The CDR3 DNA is TGTGCCAGCGAACAACAGGGGTCGGGCACCGGGGAGCTGTTTTTT. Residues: CASEQQGSGTGELFF.